Listed below are T cell receptor beta chains from one sample, sequenced in a study of T cells after yellow fever vaccination. MiXCR, run by TCRdb on the 5' RACE reads, gives a single entry per CDR3 protein. The data show roughly 320,000 distinct CDR3 sequences, with about 10% seen just once and less than 3.5% held by the top ten. The sample consisted of CD4+ T cells sorted from PBMCs, taken 45 days after the yellow fever booster vaccination. The receptor source for this set is a man between 18 and 35 years old who received the YFV17D yellow fever vaccine. Both conserved end residues are part of each CDR3. D genes are given only for firm matches. Not all rows give a size; the values are once, few, many and, for expanded clones, a class.

d_call	clone_size	v_call	j_call	cdr3_aa	cdr3_nt
.	.	TRBV20-1	TRBJ2-2	CSARDPSGVAGELFF	TGCAGTGCTAGAGATCCTTCGGGGGTGGCCGGGGAGCTGTTTTTT
TRBD2	few	TRBV5-1	TRBJ2-1	CASSSTSGVYNEQFF	TGCGCCAGCAGCTCGACTAGCGGAGTTTACAATGAGCAGTTCTTC
TRBD2	few	TRBV5-6	TRBJ2-1	CASRSRLAGGWGNEQFF	TGTGCCAGCAGAAGCCGACTAGCGGGGGGCTGGGGCAATGAGCAGTTCTTC
.	few	TRBV29-1	TRBJ2-2	CSVALDTGELFF	TGCAGCGTAGCCCTCGACACCGGGGAGCTGTTTTTT
TRBD2	few	TRBV2	TRBJ2-6	CARRGVGANVLTF	TGTGCCCGCCGGGGGGTCGGGGCCAACGTCCTGACTTTC
.	few	TRBV29-1	TRBJ2-7	CSVSSGFEGNEQYF	TGCAGCGTTTCCTCAGGGTTTGAGGGAAACGAGCAGTACTTC
.	few	TRBV29-1	TRBJ2-5	CSVEGTAQETQYF	TGCAGCGTTGAAGGGACAGCTCAAGAGACCCAGTACTTC
.	.	TRBV20-1	TRBJ1-1	CSAPRELNTEAFF	TGCAGTGCTCCACGGGAGCTGAACACTGAAGCTTTCTTT
.	.	TRBV7-9	TRBJ1-1	CASSSQGGITEAFF	TGTGCCAGCAGCTCCCAGGGTGGGATCACTGAAGCTTTCTTT
.	.	TRBV28	TRBJ2-1	CASSFAYEQFF	TGTGCCAGCAGTTTCGCGTATGAGCAGTTCTTC
TRBD2	few	TRBV20-1	TRBJ2-1	CSAFLPGGHHEQFF	TGCAGTGCTTTTCTTCCGGGGGGGCACCATGAGCAGTTCTTC
.	.	TRBV4-3	TRBJ1-2	CASSLWTARYGYTF	TGCGCCAGCAGCCTATGGACGGCTCGCTATGGCTACACCTTC
.	.	TRBV30	TRBJ1-1	CAWVAGTEAFF	TGTGCCTGGGTGGCCGGGACTGAAGCTTTCTTT
TRBD2	few	TRBV11-2	TRBJ2-3	CASSAASGGADTQYF	TGTGCCAGCAGCGCGGCTAGCGGGGGGGCAGATACGCAGTATTTT
TRBD1	few	TRBV27	TRBJ1-6	CASSKTGENSPLHF	TGTGCCAGCAGCAAAACAGGGGAGAATTCACCCCTCCACTTT
.	.	TRBV3-1	TRBJ1-6	CASARTENSPLHF	TGTGCCAGCGCTCGGACGGAGAATTCACCCCTCCACTTT
TRBD1	many	TRBV5-6	TRBJ2-3	CASSQKTGALTDTQYF	TGTGCCAGCAGCCAAAAAACAGGGGCCCTCACAGATACGCAGTATTTT
.	.	TRBV5-1	TRBJ2-2	CASSLTDSNTGELFF	TGCGCCAGCAGCTTGACGGATTCGAACACCGGGGAGCTGTTTTTT
.	few	TRBV18	TRBJ1-5	CASSPSDNQPQHF	TGTGCCAGCTCACCCAGTGATAATCAGCCCCAGCATTTT
TRBD2	.	TRBV12-3/TRBV12-4	TRBJ2-1	CASSRGLAGGAGIF	TGTGCCAGCAGCCGGGGACTAGCGGGCGGGGCCGGAATCTTC
TRBD2	.	TRBV7-8	TRBJ2-7	CASSLTGGGYEQYF	TGTGCCAGCAGCCTGACCGGGGGGGGCTACGAGCAGTACTTC
.	many	TRBV5-1	TRBJ2-3	CASSLDPAPPDTQYF	TGCGCCAGCAGCTTGGATCCCGCCCCCCCAGATACGCAGTATTTT
.	few	TRBV20-1	TRBJ2-5	CSARWAVQETQYF	TGCAGTGCTAGATGGGCGGTACAAGAGACCCAGTACTTC
.	few	TRBV9	TRBJ1-3	CASSASDSQGRNTIYF	TGTGCCAGCAGCGCCTCGGACTCTCAGGGCCGAAACACCATATATTTT
.	.	TRBV5-1	TRBJ2-3	CASMGVPTDTQYF	TGCGCCAGTATGGGGGTACCCACAGATACGCAGTATTTT
.	few	TRBV7-9	TRBJ1-1	CASISVKSGTEAFF	TGTGCCAGCATTTCCGTTAAATCGGGCACTGAAGCTTTCTTT
.	few	TRBV4-1	TRBJ2-5	CASSQVSYETQYF	TGCGCCAGCAGCCAAGTCAGTTACGAGACCCAGTACTTC
TRBD1	few	TRBV29-1	TRBJ1-1	CSADRANTEAFF	TGCAGCGCCGACAGGGCAAACACTGAAGCTTTCTTT
TRBD1	.	TRBV3-1	TRBJ2-7	CASSQTFPGQGAEQYF	TGTGCCAGCAGCCAAACTTTCCCGGGACAGGGAGCCGAGCAGTACTTC
TRBD2	few	TRBV5-1	TRBJ2-7	CASNSGATYEQYF	TGCGCCAGCAATAGCGGGGCCACCTACGAGCAGTACTTC
TRBD1	few	TRBV3-1	TRBJ1-4	CASSPRTGGLFF	TGTGCCAGCAGCCCCAGGACAGGGGGGTTGTTTTTT
.	few	TRBV6-2/TRBV6-3	TRBJ2-3	CASSSPGTRPGTQYF	TGTGCCAGCAGCAGTCCCGGGACTCGGCCTGGTACGCAGTATTTT
TRBD2	many	TRBV28	TRBJ2-5	CASRGTSGNWETQYF	TGTGCCAGCAGGGGGACTAGCGGTAATTGGGAGACCCAGTACTTC